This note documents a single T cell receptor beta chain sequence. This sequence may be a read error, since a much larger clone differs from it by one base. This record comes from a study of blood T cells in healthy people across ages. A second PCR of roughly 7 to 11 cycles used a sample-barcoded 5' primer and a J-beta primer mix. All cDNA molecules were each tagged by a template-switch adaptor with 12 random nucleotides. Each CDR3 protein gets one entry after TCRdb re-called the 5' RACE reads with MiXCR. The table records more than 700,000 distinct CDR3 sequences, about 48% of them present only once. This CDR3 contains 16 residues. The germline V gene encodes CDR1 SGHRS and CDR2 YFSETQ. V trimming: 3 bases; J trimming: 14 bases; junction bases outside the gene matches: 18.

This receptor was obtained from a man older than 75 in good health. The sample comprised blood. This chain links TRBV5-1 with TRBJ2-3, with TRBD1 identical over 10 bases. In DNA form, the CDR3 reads TGCGCCAGCAGCTCTGGGACAGGGGATGTGGACAGAGACGCGTATTTT. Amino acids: CASSSGTGDVDRDAYF.